These 32 T cell receptor beta chains came from one sample sequenced in a study of neoadjuvant nivolumab and ipilimumab in lung cancer. Repertoires were generated with immunoSEQ multiplex PCR, while TCRdb's copy carries only in-frame clones and drops some. The sample holds tens of thousands of clones; 92% are singletons and the top ten take 2.1%. This sample comprised peripheral blood, obtained after neoadjuvant nivolumab, alone or with ipilimumab, at or shortly before surgery. These receptors all stem from an adult with non-small cell lung cancer.

The chain carries TRBV19 and TRBJ2-5; D gene uncertain. Germline CDR1 is LNHDA and CDR2 is SQIVND (reference sequence). The CDR3 has 13 residues. Trimming shortened V by 4 bases and J by 3 bases, and 9 bases separated the two germline ends. The chain's CDR3 is CASSSTTKETQYF. Written as DNA, the CDR3 is TGTGCCAGTAGTAGTACAACTAAAGAGACCCAGTACTTC.

The chain employs TRBV25-1 and TRBJ1-3; tentatively, D is TRBD1 (5 bases). Trimming took 1 base from V and 0 from J, leaving 13 bases between them. This CDR3 is built from 17 residues. CDR1 and CDR2 (germline): MGHDK, SYGVNS. CDR3 protein: CASSESMTENSGNTIYF. Written as DNA, the CDR3 is TGTGCCAGCAGTGAATCGATGACAGAAAACTCTGGAAACACCATATATTTT.

V is TRBV7-2 and J is TRBJ1-5, with D possibly TRBD1 on 6 matching bases. V gave up 5 bases and J gave up 3 bases, with 17 bases separating them. This CDR3 has 16 residues. CDR1 and CDR2 from the germline V gene are SGHTA and FQGNSA. The DNA for the CDR3 is TGTGCCAGCAGCACCCACCGTGGACAGCCCAATCAGCCCCAGCATTTT. Translating gives CASSTHRGQPNQPQHF.

The gene calls are TRBV27 and TRBJ1-5, with 10 bases lining up with TRBD1. With V trimmed by 5 bases and J by 6 bases, 13 bases remained unmatched. The CDR3 covers 17 residues. Germline CDR1 MNHEY, CDR2 SMNVEV (reference sequence). The CDR3 region has the DNA TGTGCCAGCAGTCCCAGATTCGGACAGGGGGTGAGTCAGCCCCAGCATTTT. As protein: CASSPRFGQGVSQPQHF.

The genes are TRBV18 and TRBJ2-1, with 7 bases lining up with TRBD2. This CDR3 contains 15 residues. V lost 4 bases, J lost 3 bases, and 6 bases stayed unmatched. From germline, CDR1 is KGHSH and CDR2 LQKENI. In DNA form, the CDR3 reads TGTGCCAGCTCACTCGTGACGGGGGGCTACAATGAGCAGTTCTTC. It translates to CASSLVTGGYNEQFF.

The rearrangement joins TRBV5-1 to TRBJ2-3; D tentatively reads TRBD1 or TRBD2 (5 bases each). The CDR3 extends over 16 amino acids. CDR1 and CDR2 (germline): SGHRS, YFSETQ. Between the trimmed V and J ends, which lost 7 bases and 1 base, there was a span of 19 bases. CDR3 in amino acids: CASYPGAGGRTDTQYF. The CDR3 coding sequence is TGCGCCAGCTACCCCGGGGCCGGAGGTCGCACAGATACGCAGTATTTT.

The chain joins TRBV10-3 to TRBJ2-7; 8 bases are a match to TRBD2. The CDR3 has 14 residues. Germline values: CDR1 ENHRY, CDR2 SYGVKD. The ends lost 4 bases at V and 3 bases at J; junction bases unmatched: 5. The CDR3 DNA sequence: TGTGCCATCAGTGCCCCCAGCGGGGGCTACGAGCAGTACTTC. Protein product: CAISAPSGGYEQYF.

J is TRBJ1-5 and V is TRBV11-2, with D hard to call. Germline V lookup: CDR1 SGHAT, CDR2 FQNNGV. Trimming removed 4 bases from V and 4 bases from J, with 8 bases in between. CDR3 length: 13 amino acids. The CDR3 DNA reads as TGTGCCAGCAGCTCCCGACTTAATCAGCCCCAGCATTTT. Amino acids: CASSSRLNQPQHF.

The V gene is TRBV18, the J gene TRBJ2-5; 14 bases match TRBD2. Unmatched junction bases numbered 1, after V lost 3 bases and J lost 4 bases. This CDR3 region has 15 residues. Germline V gene sequence: CDR1 KGHSH, CDR2 LQKENI. In nucleotides, the CDR3 is TGTGCCAGCTCACCGGGACTAGCGGGAGTAGAGACCCAGTACTTC. This encodes CASSPGLAGVETQYF.

The CDR3 spells CASSYPGGARTGELFF. CDR3 nucleotide sequence: TGTGCCAGCAGTTATCCAGGGGGCGCGAGGACCGGGGAGCTGTTTTTT. The chain uses TRBV6-6 and TRBJ2-2; TRBD1 agrees at 8 bases. J lost 5 bases, V lost 3 bases, and 8 bases had no gene match. Germline CDR1 and CDR2: MNHNY and SVGAGI (reference sequence). The CDR3 totals 16 residues.

This chain links TRBV7-9 with TRBJ2-5; tentatively, D is TRBD1 (5 bases). This CDR3 is 15 amino acids long. The V gene's germline CDR1 is SEHNR and CDR2 FQNEAQ (reference sequence). Between the trimmed V and J ends, which lost 1 base and 2 bases, there was a span of 11 bases. The DNA of the CDR3 is TGTGCCAGCAGCTTAGAGGGGCAGACTCAAGAGACCCAGTACTTC. Amino acids: CASSLEGQTQETQYF.

This sequence joins TRBV14 and TRBJ1-1, with D possibly matching TRBD1 (6 bases). Germline lookup yields CDR1 SGHDN and CDR2 FVKESK. Trimming removed 4 bases at V and 6 bases at J, with 15 bases between. The CDR3 covers 14 residues. This CDR3 is CASSPTGLGAEAFF. The DNA for the CDR3 is TGTGCCAGCAGCCCTACAGGGCTAGGGGCTGAAGCTTTCTTT. Full variable domain (rest looked up from reference TRBV14 and TRBJ1-1): EAGVTQFPSHSVIEKGQTVTLRCDPISGHDNLYWYRRVMGKEIKFLLHFVKESKQDESGMPNNRFLAERTGGTYSTLKVQPAELEDSGVYFCASSPTGLGAEAFFGQGTRLTVV.

The chain employs TRBV5-1 and TRBJ2-6; TRBD1 is a possible D gene (5 bases). The CDR3 loop spans 16 amino acids. The germline V gene has CDR1 SGHRS and CDR2 YFSETQ. Trimming stripped 0 bases from V and 4 bases from J, with 11 bases between. The DNA for the CDR3 is TGCGCCAGCAGCTTGGTTGCAGGGAACGGGGCCAACGTCCTGACTTTC. Protein sequence: CASSLVAGNGANVLTF.

This sequence joins TRBV20-1 and TRBJ2-5; D perhaps matches TRBD2 (5 bases). V lost 6 bases and J lost 5, with 10 bases in between. This CDR3 is 11 amino acids long. Germline assignment: CDR1 DFQATT and CDR2 SNEGSKA (reference sequence). CDR3 DNA: TGCAGTGCCCCAAGGAGGGAGACCCAGTACTTC. It yields the protein CSAPRRETQYF.

The chain carries TRBV11-2 and TRBJ1-2, with no clear D. V was clipped by 5 bases and J by 1 base, with 8 bases between them. Germline-derived CDR1 and CDR2 are SGHAT and FQNNGV. The CDR3 has 13 residues. CDR3 sequence: CASSVRINYGYTF. DNA of the CDR3: TGTGCCAGCAGCGTAAGAATTAACTATGGCTACACCTTC.

The chain couples TRBV7-9 to TRBJ2-1; 7 positions agree with TRBD2. The length of the CDR3 is 11 residues. V lost 4 bases to trimming and J lost 10 bases; unmatched junction nucleotides: 1. The V gene's germline CDR1 is SEHNR and CDR2 FQNEAQ (reference sequence). The CDR3 here is CASSWGGEQFF. CDR3 DNA sequence: TGTGCCAGCAGCTGGGGGGGGGAGCAGTTCTTC.

V gene TRBV7-9 combines with J gene TRBJ1-4; the match to TRBD1 covers 7 bases. Germline V gene sequence: CDR1 SEHNR, CDR2 FQNEAQ (reference sequence). CDR3 size: 15 residues. Trimming took 1 base from V and 8 from J; bases not matched to a gene: 7. The CDR3 sequence: CASSLEAIGGEKLFF. CDR3 sequence (DNA): TGTGCCAGCAGCTTAGAGGCGATAGGGGGCGAAAAACTGTTTTTT.

The rearrangement links TRBV6-6 to TRBJ2-1, with D hard to call. Germline lookup yields CDR1 MNHNY and CDR2 SVGAGI (reference sequence). The CDR3 is 16 amino acids. V was shortened by 0 bases and J by 0 bases, with 9 bases between the two germline ends. CDR3: CASSYSAADSYNEQFF. DNA of the CDR3: TGTGCCAGCAGTTACTCGGCCGCTGACTCCTACAATGAGCAGTTCTTC.

V is TRBV19 and J is TRBJ1-4; 9 bases are a match to TRBD1. The V segment lost 3 bases and the J segment 2 bases; nucleotides outside the gene matches: 4. In germline, CDR1 is LNHDA, CDR2 SQIVND (reference sequence). The CDR3 extends over 16 amino acids. The CDR3 reads CASSIGQGSTNEKLFF. The CDR3 nucleotides read TGTGCCAGTAGTATTGGACAGGGGTCGACTAATGAAAAACTGTTTTTT.

The rearrangement uses TRBV10-3 and TRBJ2-5, with 11 bases lining up with TRBD2. The ends lost 5 bases at V and 4 bases at J; junction bases unmatched: 3. The CDR3 covers 14 residues. CDR1 ENHRY and CDR2 SYGVKD come from the germline V gene. The CDR3 coding sequence is TGTGCCATCAGTATAGGACTAGCGGGAGAGACCCAGTACTTC. Amino acids: CAISIGLAGETQYF.

The genes are TRBV7-9 and TRBJ2-5; the D gene is possibly TRBD2 (5 bases). Germline lookup yields CDR1 SEHNR and CDR2 FQNEAQ (reference sequence). This CDR3 contains 14 residues. The V and J ends lost 3 bases and 1 base respectively, with 9 bases between them. CDR3 nucleotides: TGTGCCAGCAGCTTGGGAGCGGTCCAAGAGACCCAGTACTTC. This translates into CASSLGAVQETQYF.

V is TRBV9 and J is TRBJ1-2; a possible D gene is TRBD1 (6 bases). The V end was cut by 0 bases, the J end by 4 bases, with 13 bases between. This CDR3 comprises 15 residues. CDR1 is SGDLS, CDR2 YYNGEE, per germline. CDR3 sequence: CASSVEGGNLYGYTF. For the CDR3, the DNA is TGTGCCAGCAGCGTAGAAGGGGGAAACCTCTATGGCTACACCTTC.

This clone was counted a few times. CDR3 in amino acids: CASSQQTVAYEQYF. The CDR3 nucleotides are TGTGCCAGCTCTCAACAGACAGTAGCCTACGAGCAGTACTTC. The chain combines TRBV18 with TRBJ2-7, with D possibly being TRBD1 (5 bases). The CDR3 runs 14 residues. V was pared by 6 bases and J by 2 bases, with 14 bases between. Germline V gives CDR1 KGHSH, CDR2 LQKENI.

This chain uses TRBV18 with TRBJ2-7; the D gene is possibly TRBD1 (6 bases). The V end was cut by 3 bases, the J end by 2 bases, with 14 bases between. CDR1 and CDR2 (germline): KGHSH, LQKENI. The CDR3 loop spans 15 amino acids. The DNA of the CDR3 is TGTGCCAGCTCACCTCAGGGGCGCTATACCTACGAGCAGTACTTC. This encodes CASSPQGRYTYEQYF. Supplemented by reference TRBV18 and TRBJ2-7, the full variable domain reads NAGVMQNPRHLVRRRGQEARLRCSPMKGHSHVYWYRQLPEEGLKFMVYLQKENIIDESGMPKERFSAEFPKEGPSILRIQQVVRGDSAAYFCASSPQGRYTYEQYFGPGTRLTVT.

V is TRBV6-5 and J is TRBJ2-3; the D gene is possibly TRBD1 (6 bases). Per germline, CDR1 MNHEY and CDR2 SVGAGI. The CDR3 is made up of 15 amino acids. V shed 2 bases and J shed 5 bases, with 14 bases lying between them. CDR3 coding DNA: TGTGCCAGCAGTTACCTACAGGGCGAGATAGATACGCAGTATTTT. It is translated as CASSYLQGEIDTQYF.

The chain couples TRBV29-1 to TRBJ2-3; TRBD1 matches 7 bases. V lost 7 bases, J lost 6 bases, and 10 bases stayed unmatched. CDR1 is SQVTM, CDR2 ANQGSEA, per germline. The CDR3 consists of 13 residues. DNA for the CDR3: TGCAGCGGAACCAAAACAGGGGAGGATACGCAGTATTTT. Translating gives CSGTKTGEDTQYF.

This clone has just one count. This sequence joins TRBV6-5 and TRBJ1-1; D unclear. The germline V gene has CDR1 MNHEY and CDR2 SVGAGI. The germline V and J ends were trimmed by 4 bases and 1 base, with 10 bases remaining between them. The CDR3 contains 14 residues. This CDR3 is CASSLGAGNTEAFF. DNA for the CDR3: TGTGCCAGCAGTTTGGGTGCAGGGAACACTGAAGCTTTCTTT.

The V and J genes are TRBV2 and TRBJ1-2, with D perhaps matching TRBD1 (5 bases). This CDR3 contains 13 residues. Trimming removed 8 bases from V and 4 bases from J, with 14 bases in between. From germline, CDR1 is SNHLY and CDR2 FYNNEI. The CDR3 DNA sequence: TGTGCCAGCCGGGGCATACGGTTCTATGGCTACACCTTC. It translates to CASRGIRFYGYTF.

This chain connects TRBV11-2 to TRBJ2-1; 7 nucleotides align to TRBD2. Germline CDR1 is SGHAT and CDR2 is FQNNGV. Trimming removed 1 base from V and 5 bases from J; junction bases left unmatched: 5. This CDR3 comprises 15 residues. The CDR3 here is CASSLGPSGDNEQFF. The CDR3 DNA reads TGTGCCAGCAGCTTAGGGCCTAGCGGAGACAATGAGCAGTTCTTC.

The chain carries TRBV29-1 and TRBJ1-4; 8 bases agree with TRBD1. The CDR3 loop spans 14 amino acids. Per germline, CDR1 SQVTM and CDR2 ANQGSEA. V shed 7 bases and J 6 bases; nucleotides not matched to a gene: 10. The CDR3 here is CSAAWDRSDEKLFF. The CDR3 nucleotides are TGCAGCGCAGCCTGGGACAGGAGCGATGAAAAACTGTTTTTT.

The chain links TRBV10-3 to TRBJ1-2; 11 positions match TRBD1. There are 14 residues in the CDR3. In germline, CDR1 is ENHRY, CDR2 SYGVKD. The V gene end was trimmed by 6 bases and the J gene end by 8 bases; junction bases not matched to a gene: 8. DNA for the CDR3: TGTGCCATCAGAGAATCGGACAGGGGGCACGGCTACACCTTC. Its translation: CAIRESDRGHGYTF.

The chain combines TRBV6-5 with TRBJ1-2, with D possibly being TRBD1 (5 bases). Germline V gene sequence: CDR1 MNHEY, CDR2 SVGAGI. The V end was cut by 6 bases, the J end by 8 bases, with 10 bases between. This CDR3 is 11 amino acids long. The DNA of the CDR3 is TGTGCCAGCAGCCACGGGGGGGGCTACACCTTC. This sequence encodes CASSHGGGYTF.